This TCR beta chain is from a study of blood T cell repertoires in COVID-19. Study information: COVID-19 samples from acute and convalescent phases originated in the United States, Italy and Spain. T cells, B-cell-depleted T cells, or PBMCs supplied cDNA or gDNA.

The authors' processing: Nucleated cell counts were estimated from reference gene primer amplification. The data were produced by immunoSEQ multiplex PCR, yet TCRdb's version contains in-frame clones alone and is incomplete. That table is the source of V, J and clone size, and D and trimming were worked out from the DNA. Of roughly 56,000 clones listed, around 89% are singletons. Germline CDR1 is GTSNPN and CDR2 is SVGIG (reference sequence). Trimming removed 0 bases from V and 0 bases from J, with 5 bases in between. The CDR3 contains 13 residues. The sample consisted of peripheral blood. The source of this sequence is a man between 60 and 75 years old with active COVID-19. The V call is TRBV30, the J call TRBJ1-2; D is undetermined. DNA for the CDR3: TGTGCCTGGAGTGTTTCGGCTAACTATGGCTACACCTTC. It encodes CAWSVSANYGYTF.